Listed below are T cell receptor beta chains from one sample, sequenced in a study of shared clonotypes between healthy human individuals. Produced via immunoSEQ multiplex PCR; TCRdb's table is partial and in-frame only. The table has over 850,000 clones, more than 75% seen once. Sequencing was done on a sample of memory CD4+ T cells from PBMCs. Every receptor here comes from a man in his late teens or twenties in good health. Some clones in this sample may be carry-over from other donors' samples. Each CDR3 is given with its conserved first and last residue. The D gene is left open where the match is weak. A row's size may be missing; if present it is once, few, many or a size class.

CDR3aa: CASSSRGAVSYEQYF
CDR3nt: TGTGCCAGCAGTAGTCGGGGAGCGGTCTCCTACGAGCAGTACTTC
abundance: once
v_gene: TRBV27
j_gene: TRBJ2-7
d_gene: .

CDR3aa: CASRTSGRPKQYF
CDR3nt: TGTGCCAGCAGGACTAGCGGGAGACCCAAGCAGTACTTC
abundance: .
v_gene: TRBV28
j_gene: TRBJ2-7
d_gene: TRBD2

CDR3aa: CASSLGQHPANVLTF
CDR3nt: TGTGCCAGCAGCTTAGGCCAGCATCCAGCCAACGTCCTGACTTTC
abundance: .
v_gene: TRBV7-2
j_gene: TRBJ2-6
d_gene: .

CDR3aa: CASSPGTGDQPQHF
CDR3nt: TGTGCCAGCAGTCCCGGGACAGGGGATCAGCCCCAGCATTTT
abundance: .
v_gene: TRBV28
j_gene: TRBJ1-5
d_gene: TRBD1

CDR3aa: CASSTIQGSAEQFF
CDR3nt: TGCGCCAGCAGCACGATACAGGGTTCCGCTGAGCAGTTCTTC
abundance: .
v_gene: TRBV5-1
j_gene: TRBJ2-1
d_gene: .

CDR3aa: CASGTSSETQYF
CDR3nt: TGTGCCTCGGGGACTAGCAGTGAGACCCAGTACTTC
abundance: .
v_gene: TRBV30
j_gene: TRBJ2-5
d_gene: TRBD2

CDR3aa: CASSLRDRDPNYGYTF
CDR3nt: TGCGCCAGCAGCCTCCGGGACAGGGATCCTAACTATGGCTACACCTTC
abundance: .
v_gene: TRBV4-1
j_gene: TRBJ1-2
d_gene: TRBD1

CDR3aa: CASSSRYEQYF
CDR3nt: TGTGCCAGCAGCTCCCGCTACGAGCAGTACTTC
abundance: .
v_gene: TRBV5-4
j_gene: TRBJ2-7
d_gene: .

CDR3aa: CASSQESGDTQYF
CDR3nt: TGTGCCAGCAGCCAAGAATCGGGAGATACGCAGTATTTT
abundance: .
v_gene: TRBV4-2
j_gene: TRBJ2-3
d_gene: .

CDR3aa: CASSWTSAQETQYF
CDR3nt: TGCGCCAGCAGCTGGACTAGCGCTCAAGAGACCCAGTACTTC
abundance: .
v_gene: TRBV5-1
j_gene: TRBJ2-5
d_gene: TRBD2

CDR3aa: CASSSRELLFRTGGVETQYF
CDR3nt: TGTGCCAGCAGTTCACGCGAACTGTTGTTTAGGACAGGGGGCGTGGAGACCCAGTACTTC
abundance: .
v_gene: TRBV28
j_gene: TRBJ2-5
d_gene: TRBD1

CDR3aa: CASSVKQGALRTEAFF
CDR3nt: TGTGCCAGCAGCGTAAAACAGGGGGCGCTTCGGACTGAAGCTTTCTTT
abundance: .
v_gene: TRBV7-2
j_gene: TRBJ1-1
d_gene: TRBD1

CDR3aa: CASSVAITRRETQYF
CDR3nt: TGTGCCAGCAGCGTAGCAATAACCCGACGAGAGACCCAGTACTTC
abundance: .
v_gene: TRBV9
j_gene: TRBJ2-5
d_gene: .

CDR3aa: CASSTPGLAGGPAGEQYF
CDR3nt: TGTGCCAGTAGTACACCGGGACTAGCGGGAGGGCCCGCCGGCGAGCAGTACTTC
abundance: .
v_gene: TRBV19
j_gene: TRBJ2-7
d_gene: TRBD2

CDR3aa: CASNRGDTEAFF
CDR3nt: TGTGCCAGCAACAGGGGAGACACTGAAGCTTTCTTT
abundance: .
v_gene: TRBV6-1
j_gene: TRBJ1-1
d_gene: TRBD1

CDR3aa: CASSLGFGSNQPQHF
CDR3nt: TGTGCCAGCAGCTTAGGTTTCGGAAGCAATCAGCCCCAGCATTTT
abundance: .
v_gene: TRBV7-2
j_gene: TRBJ1-5
d_gene: .

CDR3aa: CASSYRGQTNSPLHF
CDR3nt: TGTGCCAGCAGTTACAGGGGGCAGACTAATTCACCCCTCCACTTT
abundance: .
v_gene: TRBV6-6
j_gene: TRBJ1-6
d_gene: TRBD1

CDR3aa: CASSPGGSGRAANTGELFF
CDR3nt: TGCGCCAGCAGCCCGGGGGGTAGCGGGAGAGCCGCGAACACCGGGGAGCTGTTTTTT
abundance: .
v_gene: TRBV5-1
j_gene: TRBJ2-2
d_gene: TRBD2

CDR3aa: CASSSGLGTRVYEQYF
CDR3nt: TGTGCCAGCAGTTCTGGGCTGGGGACTCGGGTGTACGAGCAGTACTTC
abundance: .
v_gene: TRBV27
j_gene: TRBJ2-7
d_gene: .

CDR3aa: CASSFSAGQLGNTIYF
CDR3nt: TGTGCCAGCAGTTTTTCGGCAGGCCAGCTTGGAAACACCATATATTTT
abundance: .
v_gene: TRBV28
j_gene: TRBJ1-3
d_gene: .

CDR3aa: CASSSGRLQQPQHF
CDR3nt: TGTGCCAGCAGTTCGGGCAGGCTACAGCAGCCCCAGCATTTT
abundance: few
v_gene: TRBV6-1
j_gene: TRBJ1-5
d_gene: .

CDR3aa: CASSEWGRANQPQHF
CDR3nt: TGTGCCAGCAGTGAATGGGGCAGGGCTAATCAGCCCCAGCATTTT
abundance: .
v_gene: TRBV6-1
j_gene: TRBJ1-5
d_gene: .

CDR3aa: CASSLGTMNTEAFF
CDR3nt: TGTGCCAGCAGCTTAGGCACGATGAACACTGAAGCTTTCTTT
abundance: .
v_gene: TRBV7-2
j_gene: TRBJ1-1
d_gene: .